A selection of T cell receptor beta chains follows, all from one sample in a study of blood T cell repertoires in COVID-19. Assay used: immunoSEQ multiplex PCR; TCRdb lists only in-frame clones, some missing. The repertoire consists of hundreds of thousands of clones, with 75% to 90% occurring once and the leading ten covering about an eighth. The sample was peripheral blood. The receptors come from a woman aged 55 to 70 with acute or convalescent COVID-19. The CDR3 runs from the conserved cysteine through the conserved F or W. D genes are given only for firm matches. Size values are once, few and many counts, or a class for expanded clones, and some rows have none.

abundance,v_gene,j_gene,d_gene,CDR3nt,CDR3aa
-,TRBV28,TRBJ2-2,-,TGTGCCAGCAGCCCCGGGACACTAAACACCGGGGAGCTGTTTTTT,CASSPGTLNTGELFF
-,TRBV7-3,TRBJ2-7,-,TGTGCCAGCAGCCCAGGGGATGGCTACGAGCAGTACTTC,CASSPGDGYEQYF
-,TRBV6-5,TRBJ1-1,-,TGTGCCAGCAGAAAGAGAGGGCTCACTGAAGCTTTCTTT,CASRKRGLTEAFF
-,TRBV7-9,TRBJ1-2,TRBD1,TGTGCCAGCAGCTTGAAGGGACAGTTATTGACGGCATATGGCTACACCTTC,CASSLKGQLLTAYGYTF
-,TRBV7-2,TRBJ2-7,-,TGTGCCAGCAGCTTAGGGTTTAGCGCCTCCTACGAGCAGTACTTC,CASSLGFSASYEQYF
-,TRBV5-6,TRBJ1-1,TRBD1,TGTGCCAGCAGCTGGGACAGGGAAGCTTTCTTT,CASSWDREAFF
-,TRBV5-6,TRBJ2-7,-,TGTGCCAGCAGCTTGTACAGCTCCTACGAGCAGTACTTC,CASSLYSSYEQYF
-,TRBV6-6,TRBJ1-2,-,TGTGCCAGCAGTTCCCAAACCGTACAGGGTAACTATGGCTACACCTTC,CASSSQTVQGNYGYTF
-,TRBV12-3/TRBV12-4,TRBJ1-4,TRBD1,TGTGCCAGCAGAATACAGGGGCAGGAAAAACTGTTTTTT,CASRIQGQEKLFF
-,TRBV7-2,TRBJ1-3,TRBD1,TGTGCCAGCAGCTTAGGGGACAGGTTACGAAACACCATATATTTT,CASSLGDRLRNTIYF
-,TRBV12-3/TRBV12-4,TRBJ1-5,-,TGTGCCATGACCCGGGACTTCAATCAGCCCCAGCATTTT,CAMTRDFNQPQHF
-,TRBV9,TRBJ2-3,-,TGTGCCAGCAGCCCCCAGGGTCAAGCTGATACGCAGTATTTT,CASSPQGQADTQYF
-,TRBV27,TRBJ1-1,TRBD1,TGTGCCAGCCGCCGGGACAGGACAAGAAACACTGAAGCTTTCTTT,CASRRDRTRNTEAFF
-,TRBV13,TRBJ2-5,-,TGTGCCAGCAGCTTAGGCGGGTGGGAGACCCAGTACTTC,CASSLGGWETQYF
-,TRBV29-1,TRBJ1-5,TRBD1,TGCAGCGTTGTAGACAGGGGGATCAATCAGCCCCAGCATTTT,CSVVDRGINQPQHF
-,TRBV3-1/TRBV3-2,TRBJ2-5,-,TGTGCCAGCAGCCAAGTTGTCCAGGCGGAGACCCAGTACTTC,CASSQVVQAETQYF
once,TRBV4-1,TRBJ2-7,TRBD1,TGCGCCAGCAGCCAGCGGCAGGGGGCCCACGAGCAGTACTTC,CASSQRQGAHEQYF
-,TRBV27,TRBJ1-4,TRBD1,TGTGCCAGCAGACTACAGGGGGCCGCTAATGAAAAACTGTTTTTT,CASRLQGAANEKLFF
-,TRBV4-2,TRBJ2-2,TRBD2,TGTGCCAGCAGCCAAGTCTCCACTAGCGGGGCGAACACCGGGGAGCTGTTTTTT,CASSQVSTSGANTGELFF
-,TRBV7-9,TRBJ1-2,TRBD1,TGTGCCAGCAGCCCACCGGGACAGGGGGCGAATGGCTACACCTTC,CASSPPGQGANGYTF
-,TRBV5-1,TRBJ2-7,TRBD2,TGCGCCAGCAGGAGACTAGCGGGAGGCTACGAGCAGTACTTC,CASRRLAGGYEQYF
-,TRBV5-4,TRBJ2-7,-,TGTGCCAGCAGCCTCGACAGGTCGAGCTCCTACGAGCAGTACTTC,CASSLDRSSSYEQYF
-,TRBV5-1,TRBJ2-2,TRBD1,TGCGCCAGCAGCAGGGGACAGGGGAACACCGGGGAGCTGTTTTTT,CASSRGQGNTGELFF
few,TRBV11-2,TRBJ2-7,TRBD1,TGTGCCAGCAGCTTCGGGACAGGATACCCCTACGAGCAGTACTTC,CASSFGTGYPYEQYF
-,TRBV6-1,TRBJ2-3,-,TGTGCCAGCAGTGAGATAGCGCCCAGCACAGATACGCAGTATTTT,CASSEIAPSTDTQYF
-,TRBV28,TRBJ1-2,-,TGTGCCAGCACCGCCGGTACCTACTATGGCTACACCTTC,CASTAGTYYGYTF
-,TRBV18,TRBJ2-7,-,TGTGCCAGCTCACCCGGTGCAGGCCTTGCCACCGGCGAGCAGTACTTC,CASSPGAGLATGEQYF
-,TRBV6-2/TRBV6-3,TRBJ1-4,TRBD1,TGTGCCAGCAGTTGGGGGACAGGGAATGAAAAACTGTTTTTT,CASSWGTGNEKLFF
-,TRBV7-9,TRBJ1-3,-,TGTGCCAGCAGCCTGGCAGGTCTCTTTGGCACCATATATTTT,CASSLAGLFGTIYF
-,TRBV20-1,TRBJ1-2,TRBD1,TGCAGTGCTAGTCTTCCAGGGGGCTATGGCTACACCTTC,CSASLPGGYGYTF
-,TRBV27,TRBJ2-3,TRBD2,TGTGCCAGCAGGATAGCGGGGGGGATGGTAGATACGCAGTATTTT,CASRIAGGMVDTQYF
-,TRBV5-4,TRBJ2-1,-,TGTGCCAGCAGCTTGAAAACGAGCTCCTACAATGAGCAGTTCTTC,CASSLKTSSYNEQFF
-,TRBV28,TRBJ1-1,-,TGTGCCAGCAGTTTGGGGGGGAGGGCTGAAGCTTTCTTT,CASSLGGRAEAFF
-,TRBV6-6,TRBJ1-1,-,TGTGCCAGCAGTTACTCCAGAAAAAGTATGAACACTGAAGCTTTCTTT,CASSYSRKSMNTEAFF
once,TRBV12-3/TRBV12-4,TRBJ2-7,TRBD1,TGTGCCAGCAGCAGGGACAGTTCCTACGAGCAGTACTTC,CASSRDSSYEQYF
-,TRBV15,TRBJ2-5,-,TGTGCCACCAGCAGAGATCCTTCCCACCAAGAGACCCAGTACTTC,CATSRDPSHQETQYF
few,TRBV4-1,TRBJ1-5,TRBD1,TGCGCCAGCAGGCGGGACAGAAATAGCAATCAGCCCCAGCATTTT,CASRRDRNSNQPQHF
-,TRBV19,TRBJ2-6,TRBD1,TGTGCCAGTAGTCGGGACAGGGCAATCTCTGGGGCCAACGTCCTGACTTTC,CASSRDRAISGANVLTF
-,TRBV7-3,TRBJ2-2,-,TGTGCCAGCAGCTCTCCTCCCGGGGAGCTGTTTTTT,CASSSPPGELFF
-,TRBV5-1,TRBJ1-1,-,TGCGCCAGCAGCCGCATCACAGGTTTGAACACTGAAGCTTTCTTT,CASSRITGLNTEAFF
-,TRBV5-1,TRBJ1-1,-,TGCGCCAGCAGCTTAACAAGAAACACTGAAGCTTTCTTT,CASSLTRNTEAFF
-,TRBV19,TRBJ2-3,-,TGTGCCAGTAGTATTAACTGGTCGGGAGATACGCAGTATTTT,CASSINWSGDTQYF
-,TRBV5-6,TRBJ2-4,TRBD1,TGTGCCAGCGCTGAGGATGGACAGGGGGAAGCCAAAAACATTCAGTACTTC,CASAEDGQGEAKNIQYF
-,TRBV18,TRBJ1-5,TRBD1,TGTGCCAGCTCACCGCTGACAGGGCCTAATCAGCCCCAGCATTTT,CASSPLTGPNQPQHF
-,TRBV27,TRBJ2-3,TRBD1,TGTGCCAGCAGTCCCGGACAGGTACGAGATACGCAGTATTTT,CASSPGQVRDTQYF
-,TRBV7-9,TRBJ1-2,-,TGTGCCAGCAGCTTAACAGACAGAGAAAACTATGGCTACACCTTC,CASSLTDRENYGYTF
-,TRBV9,TRBJ1-1,TRBD1,TGTGCCAGCAGCTTCCGGGACAGGAACACTGAAGCTTTCTTT,CASSFRDRNTEAFF
-,TRBV5-1,TRBJ2-3,TRBD1,TGCGCCAGCGCCGCGACAGGGCGGACAGATACGCAGTATTTT,CASAATGRTDTQYF
-,TRBV18,TRBJ2-3,TRBD1,TGTGCCAGCTCACCAAGGACAGGGGGCACAGATACGCAGTATTTT,CASSPRTGGTDTQYF
-,TRBV28,TRBJ1-4,TRBD1,TGTGCCAGCAGTTTAACCGACAGGGTAGGACTTACAACTAATGAAAAACTGTTTTTT,CASSLTDRVGLTTNEKLFF
-,TRBV21-1,TRBJ1-1,-,TGTGCCAGCAGCAAAATCCTCCATGGGGCCACTGAAGCTTTCTTT,CASSKILHGATEAFF